What follows is one T cell receptor (beta chain) and its context. This sample was included in a study of CD8+ T cells in alopecia areata. This CDR3 spans 10 amino acids. Trimming removed 10 bases at V and 7 bases at J, with 8 bases between. CDR1 and CDR2 from the germline V gene are SNHLY and FYNNEI. RNA was isolated and reverse transcribed to cDNA, the sequencing template. TCRdb keeps only in-frame clones here, not all; method: immunoSEQ multiplex PCR. Altogether around 200,000 clones are present, about 60% being singletons, with the ten largest covering roughly 13%. As to treatment: oral pan-JAK inhibitor, 5-10 mg twice daily.

The chain recombines TRBV2 with TRBJ2-1; D ambiguous. The starting material was CD8+ T cells sorted from blood, obtained at week 24, from a patient treated with tofacitinib. This sequence originates from a human donor with alopecia areata. The CDR3 is CATLGNEQFF. Here the CDR3 DNA reads TGTGCCACCCTGGGGAATGAGCAGTTCTTC.